The clone carrying this T cell receptor (beta chain) came up many times. The data derive from a study of human T cells and chemical hapten exposure. At the level of the study: TCR yields per sample varied, mainly owing to small pooled library volume differences.

Using its own MiXCR run on the RACE reads, TCRdb lists one record per CDR3 protein. The sample holds 75,000 to 90,000 distinct CDR3 sequences, 10% to 13% seen once. From germline, CDR1 is MNHNY and CDR2 SVGAGI (reference sequence). The CDR3 sequence is 16 residues long. Trimming removed 4 bases from V and 6 bases from J, with 16 bases in between. Time point indicated: patch test 3, about 24 weeks after DPC sensitization. Treatment in this sample: therapeutic diphenylcyclopropenone sensitization with weekly scalp DPC. Drawing of blood took place ahead of applying each patch test. Participating donors were patients with alopecia, aged 18 to 70 years, considered appropriate candidates for DPC. It was from unfractionated whole blood that total RNA was extracted.

The gene calls are TRBV6-6 and TRBJ1-6; D is unclear. This specimen was whole blood, taken in connection with sensitization to the hapten diphenylcyclopropenone (DPC). This clonotype was sampled from a woman aged 45-59 years with alopecia areata. Some clones in this sample may be carry-over from other donors' samples. CDR3 protein: CASSLTTPATNSPLHF. The CDR3 bases are TGTGCCAGCAGTTTGACGACTCCAGCCACTAATTCACCCCTCCACTTT.